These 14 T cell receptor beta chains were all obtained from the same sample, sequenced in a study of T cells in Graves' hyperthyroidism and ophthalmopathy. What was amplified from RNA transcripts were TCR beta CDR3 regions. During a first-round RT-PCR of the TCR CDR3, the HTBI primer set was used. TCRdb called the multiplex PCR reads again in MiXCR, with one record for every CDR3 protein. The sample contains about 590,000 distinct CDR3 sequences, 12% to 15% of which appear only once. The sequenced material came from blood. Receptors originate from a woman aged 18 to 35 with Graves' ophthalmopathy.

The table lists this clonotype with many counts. This CDR3 reads CASSYSPGQGSSYNEQFF. CDR3 nucleotide sequence: TGTGCCAGCAGTTACTCTCCCGGACAGGGGAGCTCCTACAATGAGCAGTTCTTC. V and J are TRBV6-5 and TRBJ2-1; 9 bases match TRBD1. The CDR3 has 18 residues. The junction had 6 bases not matched to a gene; V was cut back by 0 bases and J by 0 bases. Per the germline V gene, CDR1 is MNHEY and CDR2 is SVGAGI.

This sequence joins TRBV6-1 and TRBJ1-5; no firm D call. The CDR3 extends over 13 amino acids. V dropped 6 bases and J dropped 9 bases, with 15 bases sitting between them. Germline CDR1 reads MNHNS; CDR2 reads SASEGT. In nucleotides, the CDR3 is TGTGCCAGCAGACCCCGGGTTCCAGGGCCCCAGCATTTT. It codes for CASRPRVPGPQHF.

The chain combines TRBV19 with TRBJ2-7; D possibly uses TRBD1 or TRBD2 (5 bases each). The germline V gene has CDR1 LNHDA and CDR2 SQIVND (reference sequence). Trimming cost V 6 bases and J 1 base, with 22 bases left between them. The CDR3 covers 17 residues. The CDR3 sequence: CASRPGTPGRASYEQYF. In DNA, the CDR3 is TGTGCCAGTAGACCCGGGACCCCGGGTCGGGCTTCCTACGAGCAGTACTTC. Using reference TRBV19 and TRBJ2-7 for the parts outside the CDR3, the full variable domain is DGGITQSPKYLFRKEGQNVTLSCEQNLNHDAMYWYRQDPGQGLRLIYYSQIVNDFQKGDIAEGYSVSREKKESFPLTVTSAQKNPTAFYLCASRPGTPGRASYEQYFGPGTRLTVT.

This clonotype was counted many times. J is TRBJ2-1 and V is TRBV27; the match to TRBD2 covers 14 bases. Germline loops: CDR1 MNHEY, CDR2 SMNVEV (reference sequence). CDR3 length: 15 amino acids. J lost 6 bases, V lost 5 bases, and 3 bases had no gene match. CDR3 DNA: TGTGCCAGCAGTATCGGGACTAGCGGGAGCAATGAGCAGTTCTTC. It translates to CASSIGTSGSNEQFF.

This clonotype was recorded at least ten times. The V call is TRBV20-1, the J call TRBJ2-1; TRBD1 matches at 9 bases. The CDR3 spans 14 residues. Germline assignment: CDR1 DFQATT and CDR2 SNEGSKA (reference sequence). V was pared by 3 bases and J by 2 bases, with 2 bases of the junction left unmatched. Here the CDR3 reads CSARWDRAYNEQFF. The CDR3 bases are TGCAGTGCTAGGTGGGACAGGGCCTACAATGAGCAGTTCTTC.

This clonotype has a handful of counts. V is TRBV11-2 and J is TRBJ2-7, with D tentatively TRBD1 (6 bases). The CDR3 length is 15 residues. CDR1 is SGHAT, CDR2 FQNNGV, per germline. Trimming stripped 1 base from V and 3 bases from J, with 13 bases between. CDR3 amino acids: CASSLVARGVYEQYF. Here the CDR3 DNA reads TGTGCCAGCAGCTTAGTAGCCAGGGGCGTCTACGAGCAGTACTTC. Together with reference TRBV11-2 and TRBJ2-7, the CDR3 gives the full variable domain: EAGVAQSPRYKIIEKRQSVAFWCNPISGHATLYWYQQILGQGPKLLIQFQNNGVVDDSQLPKDRFSAERLKGVDSTLKIQPAKLEDSAVYLCASSLVARGVYEQYFGPGTRLTVT.

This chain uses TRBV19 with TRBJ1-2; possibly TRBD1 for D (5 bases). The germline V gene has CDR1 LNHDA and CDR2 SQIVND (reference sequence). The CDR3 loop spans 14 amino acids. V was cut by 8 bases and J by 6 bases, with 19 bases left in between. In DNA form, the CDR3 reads TGTGCCAGTCGGGGCCCCGTTGGGTGGGATGGCTACACCTTC. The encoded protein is CASRGPVGWDGYTF.

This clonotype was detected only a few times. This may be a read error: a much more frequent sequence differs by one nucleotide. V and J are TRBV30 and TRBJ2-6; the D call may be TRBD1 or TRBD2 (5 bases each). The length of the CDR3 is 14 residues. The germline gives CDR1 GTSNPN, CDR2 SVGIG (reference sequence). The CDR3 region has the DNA TGTGCCGGCAGGGCGGGCTCTGGGGCCAACGTCCCGACTTTC. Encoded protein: CAGRAGSGANVPTF.

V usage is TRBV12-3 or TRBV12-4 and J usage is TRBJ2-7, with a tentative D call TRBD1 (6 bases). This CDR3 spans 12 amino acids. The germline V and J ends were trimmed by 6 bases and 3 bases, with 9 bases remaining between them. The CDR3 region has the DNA TGTGCCAGCAGCGGACAGAACTACGAGCAGTACTTC. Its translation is CASSGQNYEQYF.

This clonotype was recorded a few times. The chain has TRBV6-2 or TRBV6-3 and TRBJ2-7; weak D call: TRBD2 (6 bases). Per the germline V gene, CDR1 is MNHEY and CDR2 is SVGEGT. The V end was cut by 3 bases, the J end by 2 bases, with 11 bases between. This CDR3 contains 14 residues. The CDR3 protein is CASSYFLATYEQYF. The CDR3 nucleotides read TGTGCCAGCAGTTATTTTCTAGCGACCTACGAGCAGTACTTC.

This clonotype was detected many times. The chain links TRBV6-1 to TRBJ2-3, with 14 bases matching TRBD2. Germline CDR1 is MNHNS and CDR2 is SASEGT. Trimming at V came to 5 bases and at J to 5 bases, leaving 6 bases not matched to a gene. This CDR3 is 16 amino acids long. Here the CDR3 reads CASSFGLAGGGDTQYF. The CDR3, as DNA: TGTGCCAGCAGTTTCGGACTAGCGGGAGGAGGAGATACGCAGTATTTT.

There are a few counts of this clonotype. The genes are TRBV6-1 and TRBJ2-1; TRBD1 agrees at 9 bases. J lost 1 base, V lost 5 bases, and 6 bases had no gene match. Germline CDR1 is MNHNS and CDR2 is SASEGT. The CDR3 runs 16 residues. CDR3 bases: TGTGCCAGCAGTTTTGGGACAGGGCAATCCTACAATGAGCAGTTCTTC. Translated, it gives CASSFGTGQSYNEQFF.

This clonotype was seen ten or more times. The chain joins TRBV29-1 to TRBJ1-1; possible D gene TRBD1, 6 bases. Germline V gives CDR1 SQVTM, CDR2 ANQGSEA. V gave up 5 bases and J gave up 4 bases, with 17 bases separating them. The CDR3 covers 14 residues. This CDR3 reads CSVQTGTTATEAFF. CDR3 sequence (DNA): TGCAGCGTTCAAACCGGGACAACGGCCACTGAAGCTTTCTTT.

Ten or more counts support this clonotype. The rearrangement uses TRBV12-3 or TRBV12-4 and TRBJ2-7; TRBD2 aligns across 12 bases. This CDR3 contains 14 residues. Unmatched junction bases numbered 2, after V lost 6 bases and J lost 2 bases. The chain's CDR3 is CASSGTSGPYEQYF. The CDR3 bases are TGTGCCAGCAGCGGGACTAGCGGGCCCTACGAGCAGTACTTC.